Listed below are T cell receptor beta chains from one sample, sequenced in a study of OX40 agonist ivuxolimab in advanced cancers. Clones were read by immunoSEQ multiplex PCR, and TCRdb kept only the in-frame ones, dropping some. The sample includes tens of thousands of clones, around 89% seen only once; the top ten take 6% to 7.5%. The material was CD4+ or CD8+ T cells sorted from blood, obtained in a trial of the OX40 agonist ivuxolimab. The receptors here all came from an adult with an advanced solid tumor such as melanoma, head and neck, liver or kidney cancer. Each CDR3 is given with its conserved first and last residue. Each record gives: CDR3 protein, CDR3 DNA, J gene, D gene, V gene. The D gene is left open where the match is weak.

cdr3_aa: CASSYLAGGTDTQYF
cdr3_nt: TGTGCCAGCAGTTACCTTGCGGGAGGGACAGATACGCAGTATTTT
j_call: TRBJ2-3
d_call: TRBD2
v_call: TRBV6-6

cdr3_aa: CASSRGAGYTF
cdr3_nt: TGTGCCAGCAGCCGGGGGGCTGGCTACACCTTC
j_call: TRBJ1-2
d_call: .
v_call: TRBV5-4

cdr3_aa: CASSSNPQGDQPQHF
cdr3_nt: TGTGCCAGCAGCTCAAACCCACAGGGGGATCAGCCCCAGCATTTT
j_call: TRBJ1-5
d_call: TRBD1
v_call: TRBV5-4

cdr3_aa: CASSLPGGTNEKLFF
cdr3_nt: TGTGCCAGCAGTCTTCCAGGGGGAACTAATGAAAAACTGTTTTTT
j_call: TRBJ1-4
d_call: TRBD1
v_call: TRBV28

cdr3_aa: CSVQGARSYEQYF
cdr3_nt: TGCAGCGTTCAGGGGGCACGCTCCTACGAGCAGTACTTC
j_call: TRBJ2-7
d_call: TRBD1
v_call: TRBV29-1

cdr3_aa: CAWSWAFQQFF
cdr3_nt: TGTGCCTGGAGTTGGGCCTTTCAGCAGTTCTTC
j_call: TRBJ2-1
d_call: .
v_call: TRBV30

cdr3_aa: CASKDRPNTEAFF
cdr3_nt: TGTGCCAGTAAGGACAGGCCGAACACTGAAGCTTTCTTT
j_call: TRBJ1-1
d_call: TRBD1
v_call: TRBV19

cdr3_aa: CAWSVRRGGRGPYNEQFF
cdr3_nt: TGTGCCTGGAGTGTTCGACGTGGGGGTAGGGGTCCATACAATGAGCAGTTCTTC
j_call: TRBJ2-1
d_call: .
v_call: TRBV30

cdr3_aa: CAWSPQDHYEQYF
cdr3_nt: TGTGCCTGGAGCCCGCAGGACCACTACGAGCAGTACTTC
j_call: TRBJ2-7
d_call: .
v_call: TRBV30

cdr3_aa: CASWSRKTGELFF
cdr3_nt: TGCGCCAGCTGGAGTAGGAAGACCGGGGAGCTGTTTTTT
j_call: TRBJ2-2
d_call: .
v_call: TRBV5-1